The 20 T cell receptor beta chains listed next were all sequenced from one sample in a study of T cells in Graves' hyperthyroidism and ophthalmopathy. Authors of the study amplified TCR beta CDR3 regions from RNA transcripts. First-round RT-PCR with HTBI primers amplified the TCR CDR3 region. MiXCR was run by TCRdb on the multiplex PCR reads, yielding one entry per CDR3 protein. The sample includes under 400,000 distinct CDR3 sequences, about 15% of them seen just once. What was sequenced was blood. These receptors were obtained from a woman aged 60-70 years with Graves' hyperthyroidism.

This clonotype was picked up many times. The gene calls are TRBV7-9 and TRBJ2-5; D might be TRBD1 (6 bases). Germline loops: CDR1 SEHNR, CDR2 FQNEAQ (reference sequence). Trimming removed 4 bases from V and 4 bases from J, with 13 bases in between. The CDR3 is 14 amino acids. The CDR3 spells CASSSWDIGETQYF. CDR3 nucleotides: TGTGCCAGCAGCTCCTGGGACATCGGAGAGACCCAGTACTTC.

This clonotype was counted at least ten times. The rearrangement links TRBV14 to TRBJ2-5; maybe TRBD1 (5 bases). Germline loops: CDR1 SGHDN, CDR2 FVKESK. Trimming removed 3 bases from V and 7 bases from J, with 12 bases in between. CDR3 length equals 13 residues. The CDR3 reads CASSHAPQGTQYF. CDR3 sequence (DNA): TGTGCCAGCAGCCACGCCCCCCAGGGGACCCAGTACTTC.

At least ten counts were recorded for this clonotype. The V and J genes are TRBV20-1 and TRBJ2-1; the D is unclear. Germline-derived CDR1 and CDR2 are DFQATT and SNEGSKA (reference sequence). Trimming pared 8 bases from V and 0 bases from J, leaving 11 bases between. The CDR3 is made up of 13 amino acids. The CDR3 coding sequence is TGCAGTACGTATTTGAGCTCCTACAATGAGCAGTTCTTC. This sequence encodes CSTYLSSYNEQFF.

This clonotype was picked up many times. The CDR3 spells CASSDMRETQYF. In DNA, the CDR3 is TGTGCCAGCAGTGACATGAGAGAGACCCAGTACTTC. The genes are TRBV2 and TRBJ2-5; D is undetermined. V shed 3 bases and J shed 4 bases, with 6 bases lying between them. Looked up from germline, CDR1 is SNHLY and CDR2 is FYNNEI. The CDR3 spans 12 residues.

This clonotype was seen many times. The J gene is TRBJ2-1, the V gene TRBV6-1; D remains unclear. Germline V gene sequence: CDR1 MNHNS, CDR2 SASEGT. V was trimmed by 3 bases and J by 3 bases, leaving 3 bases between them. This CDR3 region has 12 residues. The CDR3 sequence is CASSDSYNEQFF. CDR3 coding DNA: TGTGCCAGCAGTGACAGCTACAATGAGCAGTTCTTC.

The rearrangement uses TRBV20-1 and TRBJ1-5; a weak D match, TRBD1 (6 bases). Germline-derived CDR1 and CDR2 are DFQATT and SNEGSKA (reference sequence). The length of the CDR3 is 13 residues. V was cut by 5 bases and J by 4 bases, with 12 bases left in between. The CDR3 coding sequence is TGCAGTGCTCCACAGGGTCGTAATCAGCCCCAGCATTTT. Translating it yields CSAPQGRNQPQHF.

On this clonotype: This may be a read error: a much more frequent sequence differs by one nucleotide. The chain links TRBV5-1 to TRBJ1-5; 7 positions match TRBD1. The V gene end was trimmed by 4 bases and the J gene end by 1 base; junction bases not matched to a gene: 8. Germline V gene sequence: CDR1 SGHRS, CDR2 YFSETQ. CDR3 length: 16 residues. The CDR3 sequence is CASSPNPGQSNQPQHF. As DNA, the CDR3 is TGCGCCAGCAGCCCAAATCCGGGACAGAGCAATCAGCCCCAGCATTTT.

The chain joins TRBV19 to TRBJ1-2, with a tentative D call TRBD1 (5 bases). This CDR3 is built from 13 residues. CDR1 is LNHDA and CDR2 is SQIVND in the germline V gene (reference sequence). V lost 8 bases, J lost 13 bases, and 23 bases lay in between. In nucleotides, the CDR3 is TGTGCCAGTCAGGAGCCCGGGACGCCTCCTGCCACCTTC. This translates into CASQEPGTPPATF.

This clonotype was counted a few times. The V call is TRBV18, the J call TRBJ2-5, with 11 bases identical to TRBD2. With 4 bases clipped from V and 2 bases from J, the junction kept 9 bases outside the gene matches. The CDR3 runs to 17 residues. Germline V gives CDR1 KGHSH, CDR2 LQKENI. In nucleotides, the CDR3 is TGTGCCAGCTCACTAGCGGGAGGGCCCTCGGGACAAGAGACCCAGTACTTC. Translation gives CASSLAGGPSGQETQYF.

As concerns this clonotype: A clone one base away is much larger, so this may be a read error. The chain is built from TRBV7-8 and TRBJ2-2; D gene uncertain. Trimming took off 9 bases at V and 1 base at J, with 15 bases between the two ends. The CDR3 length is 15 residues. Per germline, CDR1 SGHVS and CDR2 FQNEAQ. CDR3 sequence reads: CARSTEHMNTGELFF. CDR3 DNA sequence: TGTGCCAGGAGCACGGAACACATGAACACCGGGGAGCTGTTTTTT.

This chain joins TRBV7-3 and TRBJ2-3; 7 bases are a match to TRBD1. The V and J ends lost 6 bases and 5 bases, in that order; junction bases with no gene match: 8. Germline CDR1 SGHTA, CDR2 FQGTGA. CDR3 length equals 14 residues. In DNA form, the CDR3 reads TGTGCCAGCAGTATACAGGGGCGCCGAGATACGCAGTATTTT. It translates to CASSIQGRRDTQYF.

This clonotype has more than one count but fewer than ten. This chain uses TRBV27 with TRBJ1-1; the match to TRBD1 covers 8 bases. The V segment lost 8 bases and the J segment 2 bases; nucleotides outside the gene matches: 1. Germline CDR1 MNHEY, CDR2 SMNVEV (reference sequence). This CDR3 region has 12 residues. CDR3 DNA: TGTGCCAGCTCAGGGGGCAACACTGAAGCTTTCTTT. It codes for CASSGGNTEAFF.

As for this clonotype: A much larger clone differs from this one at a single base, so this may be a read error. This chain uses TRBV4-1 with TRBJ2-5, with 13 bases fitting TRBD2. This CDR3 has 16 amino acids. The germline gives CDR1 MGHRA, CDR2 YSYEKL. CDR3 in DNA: TGCGTCAGCAGGTGGACTAGCGGGAGTCGTGGAGAGACCCAGTACTTC. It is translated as CVSRWTSGSRGETQYF.

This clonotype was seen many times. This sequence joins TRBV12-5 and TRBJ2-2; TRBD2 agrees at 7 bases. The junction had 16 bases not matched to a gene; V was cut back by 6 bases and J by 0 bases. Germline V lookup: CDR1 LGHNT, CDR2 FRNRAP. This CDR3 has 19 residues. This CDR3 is CASGPGIRGLLTNTGELFF. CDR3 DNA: TGTGCTAGTGGGCCCGGTATTAGGGGACTACTCACGAACACCGGGGAGCTGTTTTTT. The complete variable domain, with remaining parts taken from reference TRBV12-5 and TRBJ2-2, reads DARVTQTPRHKVTEMGQEVTMRCQPILGHNTVFWYRQTMMQGLELLAYFRNRAPLDDSGMPKDRFSAEMPDATLATLKIQPSEPRDSAVYFCASGPGIRGLLTNTGELFFGEGSRLTVL.

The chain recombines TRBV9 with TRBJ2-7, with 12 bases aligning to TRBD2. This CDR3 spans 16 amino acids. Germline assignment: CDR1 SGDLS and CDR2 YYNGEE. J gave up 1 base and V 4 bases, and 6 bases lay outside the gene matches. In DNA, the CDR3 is TGTGCCAGCAGCCCCCGGACTAGCGGGACATCCTACGAGCAGTACTTC. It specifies CASSPRTSGTSYEQYF.

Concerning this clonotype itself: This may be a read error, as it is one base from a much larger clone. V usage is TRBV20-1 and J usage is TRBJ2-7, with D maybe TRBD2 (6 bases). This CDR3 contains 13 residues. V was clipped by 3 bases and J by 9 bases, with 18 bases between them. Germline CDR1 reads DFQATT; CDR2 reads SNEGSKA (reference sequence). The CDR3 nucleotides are TGCAGTGCTAGGGTAGCGGTCGGAGGTGGGCAGTACTTC. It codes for CSARVAVGGGQYF.

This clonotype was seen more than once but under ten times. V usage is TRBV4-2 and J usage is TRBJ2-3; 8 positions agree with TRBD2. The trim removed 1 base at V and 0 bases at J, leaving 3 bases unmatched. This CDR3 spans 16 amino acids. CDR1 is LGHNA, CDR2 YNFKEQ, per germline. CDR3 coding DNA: TGTGCCAGCAGCCAAGGCTCTAGCGGGAGCACAGATACGCAGTATTTT. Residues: CASSQGSSGSTDTQYF.

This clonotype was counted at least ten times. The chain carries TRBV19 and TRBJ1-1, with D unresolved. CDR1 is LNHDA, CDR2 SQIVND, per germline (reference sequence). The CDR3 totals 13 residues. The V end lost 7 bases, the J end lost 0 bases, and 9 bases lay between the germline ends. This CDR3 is CASTERVNTEAFF. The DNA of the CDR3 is TGTGCCAGTACGGAGAGGGTGAACACTGAAGCTTTCTTT.

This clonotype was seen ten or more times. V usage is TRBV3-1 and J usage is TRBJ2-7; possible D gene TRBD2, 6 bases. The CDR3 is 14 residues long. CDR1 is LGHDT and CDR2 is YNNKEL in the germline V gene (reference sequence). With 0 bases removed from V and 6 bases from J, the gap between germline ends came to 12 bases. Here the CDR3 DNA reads TGTGCCAGCAGCCAAGATTCGGGGACTGGCGAGCAGTACTTC. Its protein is CASSQDSGTGEQYF.

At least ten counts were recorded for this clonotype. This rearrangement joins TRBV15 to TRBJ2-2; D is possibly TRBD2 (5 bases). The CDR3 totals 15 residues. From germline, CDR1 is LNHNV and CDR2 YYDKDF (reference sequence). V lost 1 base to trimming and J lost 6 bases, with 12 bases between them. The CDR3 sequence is CATSRASSRAGELFF. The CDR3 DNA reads TGTGCCACCAGCAGAGCTTCGTCGAGGGCCGGGGAGCTGTTTTTT. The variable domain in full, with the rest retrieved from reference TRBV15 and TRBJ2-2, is DAMVIQNPRYQVTQFGKPVTLSCSQTLNHNVMYWYQQKSSQAPKLLFHYYDKDFNNEADTPDNFQSRRPNTSFCFLDIRSPGLGDTAMYLCATSRASSRAGELFFGEGSRLTVL.